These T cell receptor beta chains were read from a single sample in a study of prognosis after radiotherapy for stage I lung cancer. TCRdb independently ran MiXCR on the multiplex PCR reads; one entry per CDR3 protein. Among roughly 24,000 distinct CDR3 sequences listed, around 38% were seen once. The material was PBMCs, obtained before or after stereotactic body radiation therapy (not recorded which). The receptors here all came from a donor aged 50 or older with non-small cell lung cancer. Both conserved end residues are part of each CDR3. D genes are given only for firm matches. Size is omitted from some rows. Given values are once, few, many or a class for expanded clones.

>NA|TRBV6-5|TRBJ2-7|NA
TGTGCCAGCAGTTACGGTCAGAGTACTCCCTACGAGAAGTACTTC
CASSYGQSTPYEKYF
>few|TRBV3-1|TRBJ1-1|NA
TGTGCCAGCAGCCCTTGGGGAGGGTGGGGCACTGAAGCTTTCTTT
CASSPWGGWGTEAFF
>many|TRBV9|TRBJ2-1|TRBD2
TGTGCCAGCAGCCCTCTAGCGGGGGGTGGGGAGCAGTTCTTC
CASSPLAGGGEQFF
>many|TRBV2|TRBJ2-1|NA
TGTGCCAGCATGGCCAATGAGCAGTTCTTC
CASMANEQFF
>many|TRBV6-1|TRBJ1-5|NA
TGTGCCAGCGACGGAGAACCGGGACACCCCTATCAGCCCCAGCATTTT
CASDGEPGHPYQPQHF
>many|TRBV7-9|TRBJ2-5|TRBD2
TGTGCCAGCAGCTTAGTCGCGGGGGGCCAAGAGACCCAGTACTTC
CASSLVAGGQETQYF
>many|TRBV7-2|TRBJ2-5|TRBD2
TGTGCCAGCAGCTTGGGGGTAGCGGGGTTGGAAGAGACCCAGTACTTC
CASSLGVAGLEETQYF
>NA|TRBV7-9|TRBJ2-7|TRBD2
TGTGCCAGCAGCCCCAGAGCGGGAGATGGGTACGAGCAGTACTTC
CASSPRAGDGYEQYF
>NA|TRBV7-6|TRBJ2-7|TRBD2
TGTGCCAACAGCTTAGGTATAGCGGGAGTTTCGTACGAGCAGTACTTC
CANSLGIAGVSYEQYF
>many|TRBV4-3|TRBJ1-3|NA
TGCGCCAGCAGCCAAGAACCGCCGGGACGCTCTGGAAACACCATATATTTT
CASSQEPPGRSGNTIYF
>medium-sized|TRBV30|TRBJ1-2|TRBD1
TGTGCCGCAAACTACAGGGGCAACTATGGCTACACCTTC
CAANYRGNYGYTF
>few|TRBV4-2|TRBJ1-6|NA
TGTGCCAGCAGGACAAACAGGGATTATGGTTCACCCCTCCACTTT
CASRTNRDYGSPLHF
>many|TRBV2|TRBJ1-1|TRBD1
TGTGCCAGCAAGCGGACAGGGACAGTTTCTGAAGCTTTCTTT
CASKRTGTVSEAFF
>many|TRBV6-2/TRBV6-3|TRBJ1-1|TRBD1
TGTGCCAGCAGGAGACAGGGGGCTAAGGTTGAAGCTTTCTTT
CASRRQGAKVEAFF